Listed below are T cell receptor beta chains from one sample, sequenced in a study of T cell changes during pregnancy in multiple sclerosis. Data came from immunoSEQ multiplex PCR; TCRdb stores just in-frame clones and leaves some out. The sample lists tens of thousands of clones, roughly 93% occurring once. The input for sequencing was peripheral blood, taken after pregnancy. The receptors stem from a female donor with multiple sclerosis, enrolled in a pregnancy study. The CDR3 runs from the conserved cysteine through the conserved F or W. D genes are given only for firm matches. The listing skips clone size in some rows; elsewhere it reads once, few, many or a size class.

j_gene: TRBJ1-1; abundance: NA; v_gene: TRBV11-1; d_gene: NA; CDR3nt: TGTGCCAGCTCAAGAAGCATGAACACTGAAGCTTTCTTT; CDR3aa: CASSRSMNTEAFF
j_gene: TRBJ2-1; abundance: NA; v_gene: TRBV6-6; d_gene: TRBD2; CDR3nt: TGTGCCAGCAGAGCCGGGACTAGCGGGAGCAATGAGCAGTTCTTC; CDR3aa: CASRAGTSGSNEQFF
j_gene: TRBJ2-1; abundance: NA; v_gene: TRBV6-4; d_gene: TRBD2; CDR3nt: TGTGCCAGCAGTGACTCGACCAGCGGGAGCAATGAGCAGTTCTTC; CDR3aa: CASSDSTSGSNEQFF
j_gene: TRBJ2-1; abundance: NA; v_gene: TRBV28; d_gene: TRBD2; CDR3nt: TGTGCCAGCATAAACCCCATAGCGGGCAATGAGCAGTTCTTC; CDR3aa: CASINPIAGNEQFF
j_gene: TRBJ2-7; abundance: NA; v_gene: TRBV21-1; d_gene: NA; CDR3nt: TGTGCCAGCAGCATTGGTGGGGGACTAGCGGGAGGGGAGCAGTACTTC; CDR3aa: CASSIGGGLAGGEQYF
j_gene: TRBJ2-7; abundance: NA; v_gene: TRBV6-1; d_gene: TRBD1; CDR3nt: TGTGCCAGCAGTGAAAACAGGGGCTACGAGCAGTACTTC; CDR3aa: CASSENRGYEQYF
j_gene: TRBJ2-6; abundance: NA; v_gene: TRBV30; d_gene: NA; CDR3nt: TGTGCCTGGAGACTGAGGCCCCCCCTAAACCCTGGGGCCAACGTCCTGACTTTC; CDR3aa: CAWRLRPPLNPGANVLTF
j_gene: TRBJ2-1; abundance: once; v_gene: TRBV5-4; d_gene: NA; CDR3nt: TGTGCCAGCAGCTCCCCTCCCCCGGGGATCTACAATGAGCAGTTCTTC; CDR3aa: CASSSPPPGIYNEQFF
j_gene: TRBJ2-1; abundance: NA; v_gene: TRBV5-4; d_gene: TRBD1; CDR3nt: TGTGCCAGCAGCGACGACAGGGCGGGCTTGCAGTTCTTC; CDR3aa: CASSDDRAGLQFF
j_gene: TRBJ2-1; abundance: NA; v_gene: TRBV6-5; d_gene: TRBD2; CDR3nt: TGTGCCAGCAGAGTAGCGGGAGGATCTGCTGAGCAGTTCTTC; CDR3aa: CASRVAGGSAEQFF
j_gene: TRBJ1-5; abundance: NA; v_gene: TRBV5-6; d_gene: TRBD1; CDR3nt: TGTGCCAGCAGCTTAGGACAGGGGATTCAGCCCCAGCATTTT; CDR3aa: CASSLGQGIQPQHF
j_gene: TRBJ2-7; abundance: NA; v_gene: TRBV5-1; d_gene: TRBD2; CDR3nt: TGCGCCAGCAGCTTTGTGGCGGGGGGACCTTACGAGCAGTACTTC; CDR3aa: CASSFVAGGPYEQYF
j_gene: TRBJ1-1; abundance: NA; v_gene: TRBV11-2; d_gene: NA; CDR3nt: TGTGCCAGCAGCTTAGCTAGGACAGCGAACACTGAAGCTTTCTTT; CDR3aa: CASSLARTANTEAFF
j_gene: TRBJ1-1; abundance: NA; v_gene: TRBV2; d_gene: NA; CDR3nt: TGTGCCAGCAGTGGTTCAGGGAACACTGAAGCTTTCTTT; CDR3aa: CASSGSGNTEAFF
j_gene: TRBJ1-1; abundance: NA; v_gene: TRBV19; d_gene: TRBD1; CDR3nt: TGTGCCAGTAGTATTCAGGGACAGAGGAGACTTGAAGCTTTCTTT; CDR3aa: CASSIQGQRRLEAFF
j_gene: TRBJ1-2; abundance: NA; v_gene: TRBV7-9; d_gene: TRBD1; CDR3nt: TGTGCCAGCAGCACCGGACAGGGGACGGGCTACACCTTC; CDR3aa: CASSTGQGTGYTF
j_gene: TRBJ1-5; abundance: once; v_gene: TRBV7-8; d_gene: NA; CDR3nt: TGTGCCAGCAGCCCGGGAGGGCCCGATAGTCAGCCCCAGCATTTT; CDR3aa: CASSPGGPDSQPQHF
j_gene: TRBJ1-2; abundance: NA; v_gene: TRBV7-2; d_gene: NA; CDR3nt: TGTGCCAGCAGCCCAGACAGTGACTATGGCTACACCTTC; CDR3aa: CASSPDSDYGYTF